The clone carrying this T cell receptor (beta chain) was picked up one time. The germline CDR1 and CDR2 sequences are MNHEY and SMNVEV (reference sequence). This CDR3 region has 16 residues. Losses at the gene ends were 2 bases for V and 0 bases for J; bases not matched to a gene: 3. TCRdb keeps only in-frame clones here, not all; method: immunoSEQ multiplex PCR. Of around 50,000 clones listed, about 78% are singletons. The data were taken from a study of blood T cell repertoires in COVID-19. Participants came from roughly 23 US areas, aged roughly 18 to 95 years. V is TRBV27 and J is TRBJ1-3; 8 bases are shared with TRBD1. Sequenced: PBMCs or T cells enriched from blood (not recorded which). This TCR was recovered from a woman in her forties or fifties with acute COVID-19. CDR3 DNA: TGTGCCAGCAGTTTAAACAGGGGGAACTCTGGAAACACCATATATTTT. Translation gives CASSLNRGNSGNTIYF.